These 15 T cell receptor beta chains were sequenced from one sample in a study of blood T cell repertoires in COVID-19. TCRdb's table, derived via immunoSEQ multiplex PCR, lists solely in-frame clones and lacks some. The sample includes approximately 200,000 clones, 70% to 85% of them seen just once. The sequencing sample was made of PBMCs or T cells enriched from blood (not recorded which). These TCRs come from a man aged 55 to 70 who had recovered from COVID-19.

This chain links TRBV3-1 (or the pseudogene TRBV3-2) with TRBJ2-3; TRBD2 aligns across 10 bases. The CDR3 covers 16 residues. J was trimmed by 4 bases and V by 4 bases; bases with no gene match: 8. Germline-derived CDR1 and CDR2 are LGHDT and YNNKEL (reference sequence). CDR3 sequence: CASSPPASGGPDTQYF. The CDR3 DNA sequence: TGTGCCAGCAGCCCCCCGGCTAGCGGGGGTCCAGATACGCAGTATTTT.

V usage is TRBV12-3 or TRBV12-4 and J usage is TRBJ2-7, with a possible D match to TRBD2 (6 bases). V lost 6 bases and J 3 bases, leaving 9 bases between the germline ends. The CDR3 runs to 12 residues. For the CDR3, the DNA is TGTGCCAGCAGCCCGACTAGCTACGAGCAGTACTTC. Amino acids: CASSPTSYEQYF.

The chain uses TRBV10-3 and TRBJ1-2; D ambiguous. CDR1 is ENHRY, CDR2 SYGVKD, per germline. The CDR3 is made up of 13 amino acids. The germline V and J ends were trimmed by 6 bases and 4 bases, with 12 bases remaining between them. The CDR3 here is CAISLEGGYGYTF. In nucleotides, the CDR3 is TGTGCCATCAGCCTTGAGGGTGGCTATGGCTACACCTTC.

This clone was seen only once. The CDR3 DNA sequence: TGCGCCAGCAGCCAAGAGAGCGGGGGAGAAGCTATCTATGGCTACACCTTC. It encodes CASSQESGGEAIYGYTF. V and J are TRBV4-3 and TRBJ1-2; weak D call: TRBD1 (5 bases). CDR1 is LGHNA and CDR2 is YSLEER in the germline V gene. With 0 bases removed from V and 4 bases from J, the gap between germline ends came to 18 bases. The CDR3 extends over 17 amino acids.

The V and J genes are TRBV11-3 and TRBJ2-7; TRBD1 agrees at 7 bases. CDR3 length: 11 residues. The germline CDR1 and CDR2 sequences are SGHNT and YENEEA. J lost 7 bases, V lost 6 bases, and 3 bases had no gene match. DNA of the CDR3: TGTGCCAGCAGGTCAGGGGGAGAGCAGTACTTC. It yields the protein CASRSGGEQYF.

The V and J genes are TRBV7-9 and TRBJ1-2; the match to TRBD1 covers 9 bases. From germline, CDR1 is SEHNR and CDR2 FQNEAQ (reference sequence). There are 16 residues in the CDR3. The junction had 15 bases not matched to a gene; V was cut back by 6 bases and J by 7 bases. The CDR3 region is CASRNQGQGGRSGYTF. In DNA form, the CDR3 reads TGTGCCAGCAGAAACCAGGGACAGGGCGGCCGTTCTGGCTACACCTTC.

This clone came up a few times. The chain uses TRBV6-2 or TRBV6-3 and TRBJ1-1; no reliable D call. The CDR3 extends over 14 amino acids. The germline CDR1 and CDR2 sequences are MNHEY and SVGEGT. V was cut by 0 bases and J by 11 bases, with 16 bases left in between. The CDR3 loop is CASSYSGPPVLAFF. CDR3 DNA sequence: TGTGCCAGCAGTTACTCTGGGCCCCCCGTGTTGGCTTTCTTT.

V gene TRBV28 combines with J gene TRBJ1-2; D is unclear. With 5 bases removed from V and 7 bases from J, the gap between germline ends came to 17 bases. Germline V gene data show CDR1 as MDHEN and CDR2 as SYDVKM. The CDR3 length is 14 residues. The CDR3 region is CASSHESPGGGYTF. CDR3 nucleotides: TGTGCCAGCAGTCACGAATCTCCGGGTGGTGGCTACACCTTC.

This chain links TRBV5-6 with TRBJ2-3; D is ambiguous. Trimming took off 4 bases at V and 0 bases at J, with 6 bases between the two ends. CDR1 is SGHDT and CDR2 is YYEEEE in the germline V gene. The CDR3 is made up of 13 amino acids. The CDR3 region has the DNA TGTGCCAGCAGCCCCCCGAGCACAGATACGCAGTATTTT. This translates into CASSPPSTDTQYF.

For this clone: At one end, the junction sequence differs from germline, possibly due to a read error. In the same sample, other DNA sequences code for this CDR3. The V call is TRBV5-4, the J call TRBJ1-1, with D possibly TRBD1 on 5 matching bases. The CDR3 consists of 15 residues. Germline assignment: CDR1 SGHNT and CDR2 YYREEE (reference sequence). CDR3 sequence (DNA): TGTGCCAGCAGCCGCTACGGTTATACGGACACTGAAGCTTTTTTT. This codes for CASSRYGYTDTEAFF.

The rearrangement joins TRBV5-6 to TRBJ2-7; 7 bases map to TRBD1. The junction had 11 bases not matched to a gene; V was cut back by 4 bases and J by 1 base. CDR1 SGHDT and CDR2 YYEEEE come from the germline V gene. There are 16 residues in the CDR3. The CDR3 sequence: CASSPGGAGGSYEQYF. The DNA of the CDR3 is TGTGCCAGCAGCCCAGGTGGGGCAGGGGGTTCCTACGAGCAGTACTTC.

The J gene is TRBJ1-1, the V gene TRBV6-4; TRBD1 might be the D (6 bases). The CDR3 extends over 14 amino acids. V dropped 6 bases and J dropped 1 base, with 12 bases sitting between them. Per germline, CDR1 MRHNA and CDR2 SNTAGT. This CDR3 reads CASSEQGGNTEAFF. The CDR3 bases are TGTGCCAGCAGCGAACAGGGTGGGAACACTGAAGCTTTCTTT.

In DNA form, the CDR3 reads TGTGCCAGCTCAAGTCCGGGACTAGCGGGGGGGCCCGATACGCAGTATTTT. Translating gives CASSSPGLAGGPDTQYF. V and J are TRBV18 and TRBJ2-3; 16 bases map to TRBD2. This CDR3 region has 17 residues. Germline V gene sequence: CDR1 KGHSH, CDR2 LQKENI. V gave up 5 bases and J gave up 6 bases; unmatched junction bases: 8.

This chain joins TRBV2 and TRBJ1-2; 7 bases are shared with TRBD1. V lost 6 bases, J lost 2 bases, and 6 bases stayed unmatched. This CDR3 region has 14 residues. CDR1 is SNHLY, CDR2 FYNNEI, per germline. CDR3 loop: CASSQQGGNYGYTF. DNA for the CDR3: TGTGCCAGCAGCCAACAAGGGGGCAACTATGGCTACACCTTC.

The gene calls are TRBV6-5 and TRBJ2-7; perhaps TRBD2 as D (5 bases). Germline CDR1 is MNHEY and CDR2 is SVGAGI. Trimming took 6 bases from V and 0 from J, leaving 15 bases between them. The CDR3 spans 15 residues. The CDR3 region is CASRYSRGSSYEQYF. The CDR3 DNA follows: TGTGCCAGCAGGTATAGCAGAGGGTCCTCCTACGAGCAGTACTTC.